The present TCR beta chain was sequenced within a study of shared clonotypes between healthy human individuals. Study-level information: CD8 memory received one plate per donor, CD8 naive two, CD4 memory three and CD4 naive three.

Notes on this clone: The same CDR3 can be traced to other DNA sequences in this sample.

Authors' data handling: ImmunoSEQ output held junction-only sequences without quality scores, so filtering differed. Generated by immunoSEQ multiplex PCR, the TCRdb table keeps only in-frame clones and is missing some. Clone size and V and J calls were adopted from that table, with D and trimming inferred from the DNA. The sample records 2 million to 2.5 million clones, around 95% being singletons. Between the trimmed V and J ends, which lost 0 bases and 5 bases, there was a span of 4 bases. The CDR3 runs 12 residues. Germline values: CDR1 MGHRA, CDR2 YSYEKL. The chain is built from TRBV4-1 and TRBJ2-5; D call uncertain. The TCR sequence derives from a man between 18 and 35 years old in good health. Sample: naive CD4+ T cells sorted from blood. Subset here: CD45RA+ positively selected. Here the CDR3 DNA reads TGCGCCAGCAGCCAAGATTTGGAGACCCAGTACTTC. This sequence encodes CASSQDLETQYF.